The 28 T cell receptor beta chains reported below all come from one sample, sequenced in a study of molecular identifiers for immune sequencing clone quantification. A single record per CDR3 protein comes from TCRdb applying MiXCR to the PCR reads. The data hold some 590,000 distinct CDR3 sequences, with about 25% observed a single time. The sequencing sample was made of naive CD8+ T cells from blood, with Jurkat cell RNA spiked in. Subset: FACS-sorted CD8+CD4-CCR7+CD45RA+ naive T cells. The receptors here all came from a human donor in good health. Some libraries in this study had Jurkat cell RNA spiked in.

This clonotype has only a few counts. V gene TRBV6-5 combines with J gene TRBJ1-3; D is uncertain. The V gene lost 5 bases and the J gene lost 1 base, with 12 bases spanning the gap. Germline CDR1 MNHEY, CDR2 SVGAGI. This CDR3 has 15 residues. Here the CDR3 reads CASSEDSSSGNTIYF. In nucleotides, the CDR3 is TGTGCCAGCAGTGAGGATTCGTCTTCTGGAAACACCATATATTTT.

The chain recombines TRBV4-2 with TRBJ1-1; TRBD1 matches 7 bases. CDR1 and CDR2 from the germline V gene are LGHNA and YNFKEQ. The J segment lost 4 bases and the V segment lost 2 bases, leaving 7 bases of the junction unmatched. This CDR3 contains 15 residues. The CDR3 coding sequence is TGTGCCAGCAGCCAACGTACTACAGGGGCCACTGAAGCTTTCTTT. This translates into CASSQRTTGATEAFF.

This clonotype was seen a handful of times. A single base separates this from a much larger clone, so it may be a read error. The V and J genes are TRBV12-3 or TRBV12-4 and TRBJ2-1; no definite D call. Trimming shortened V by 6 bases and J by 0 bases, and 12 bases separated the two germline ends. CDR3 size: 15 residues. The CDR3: CASSPVQSSYNEQFF. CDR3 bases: TGTGCCAGCAGCCCGGTGCAGAGCTCCTACAATGAGCAGTTCTTC.

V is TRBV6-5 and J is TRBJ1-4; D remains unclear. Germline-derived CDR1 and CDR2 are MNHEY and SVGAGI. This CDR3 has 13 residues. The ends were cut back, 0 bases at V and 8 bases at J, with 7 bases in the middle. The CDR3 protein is CASSYSPVEKLFF. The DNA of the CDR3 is TGTGCCAGCAGTTACTCGCCAGTCGAAAAACTGTTTTTT.

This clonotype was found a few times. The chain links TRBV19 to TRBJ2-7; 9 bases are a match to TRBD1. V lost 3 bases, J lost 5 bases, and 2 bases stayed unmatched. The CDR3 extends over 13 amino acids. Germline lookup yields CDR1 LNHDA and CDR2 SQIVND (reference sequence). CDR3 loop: CASSIYRGHEQYF. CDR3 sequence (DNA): TGTGCCAGTAGTATCTACAGGGGGCACGAGCAGTACTTC.

The CDR3 bases are TGTGCCAGCAGCTTACAGGGACAGAATAATTCACCCCTCCACTTT. Translated: CASSLQGQNNSPLHF. The chain employs TRBV7-2 and TRBJ1-6; 7 bases are a match to TRBD1. Trimming removed 2 bases from V and 5 bases from J; junction bases left unmatched: 3. The germline CDR1 and CDR2 sequences are SGHTA and FQGNSA. CDR3 length equals 15 residues. The whole variable domain, filled in from reference TRBV7-2 and TRBJ1-6, reads GAGVSQSPSNKVTEKGKDVELRCDPISGHTALYWYRQSLGQGLEFLIYFQGNSAPDKSGLPSDRFSAERTGGSVSTLTIQRTQQEDSAVYLCASSLQGQNNSPLHFGNGTRLTVT.

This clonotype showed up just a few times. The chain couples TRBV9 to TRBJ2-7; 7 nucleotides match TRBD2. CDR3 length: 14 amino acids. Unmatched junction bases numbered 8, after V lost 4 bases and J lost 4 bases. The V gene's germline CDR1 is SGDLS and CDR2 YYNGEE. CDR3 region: CASSNGGDFYEQYF. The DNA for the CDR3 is TGTGCCAGCAGCAATGGGGGGGATTTTTACGAGCAGTACTTC.

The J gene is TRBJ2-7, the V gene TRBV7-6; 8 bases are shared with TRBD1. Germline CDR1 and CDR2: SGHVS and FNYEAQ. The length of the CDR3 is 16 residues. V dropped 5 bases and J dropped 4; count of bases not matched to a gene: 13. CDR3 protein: CASSLKTTGAKYEQYF. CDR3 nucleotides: TGTGCCAGCAGCCTCAAGACGACAGGGGCGAAATACGAGCAGTACTTC.

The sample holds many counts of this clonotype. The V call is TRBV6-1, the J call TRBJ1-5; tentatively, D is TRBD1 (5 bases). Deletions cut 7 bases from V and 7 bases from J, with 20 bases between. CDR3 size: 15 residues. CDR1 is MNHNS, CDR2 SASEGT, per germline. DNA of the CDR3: TGTGCCAGCACCCCCCGTCTCCCAGGGTGGCAGCCCCAGCATTTT. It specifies CASTPRLPGWQPQHF.

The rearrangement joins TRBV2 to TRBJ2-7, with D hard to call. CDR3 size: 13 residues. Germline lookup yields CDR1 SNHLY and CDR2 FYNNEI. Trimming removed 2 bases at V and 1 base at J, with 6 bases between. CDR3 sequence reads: CASSENSSYEQYF. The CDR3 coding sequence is TGTGCCAGCAGTGAAAACAGTTCCTACGAGCAGTACTTC.

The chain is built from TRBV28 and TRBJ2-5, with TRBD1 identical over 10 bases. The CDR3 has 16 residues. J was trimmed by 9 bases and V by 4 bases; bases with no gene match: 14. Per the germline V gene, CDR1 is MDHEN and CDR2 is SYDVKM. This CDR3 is CASSYRDRGNQAPQYF. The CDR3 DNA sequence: TGTGCCAGCAGTTACCGGGACAGGGGAAACCAAGCGCCCCAGTACTTC.

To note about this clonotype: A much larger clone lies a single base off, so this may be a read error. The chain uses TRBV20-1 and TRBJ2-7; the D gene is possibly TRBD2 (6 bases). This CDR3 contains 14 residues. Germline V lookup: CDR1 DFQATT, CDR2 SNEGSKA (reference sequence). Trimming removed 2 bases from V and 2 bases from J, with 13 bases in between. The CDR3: CSARSISGTYEQYF. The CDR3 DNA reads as TGCAGTGCTAGATCGATTAGCGGCACCTACGAGCAGTACTTC.

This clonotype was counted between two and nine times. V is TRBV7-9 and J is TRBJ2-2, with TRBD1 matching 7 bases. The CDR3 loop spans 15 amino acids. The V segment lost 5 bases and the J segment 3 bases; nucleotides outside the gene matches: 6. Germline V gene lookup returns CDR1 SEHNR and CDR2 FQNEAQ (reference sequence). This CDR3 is CASSPGTVHTGELFF. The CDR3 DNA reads TGTGCCAGCAGCCCCGGGACAGTACACACCGGGGAGCTGTTTTTT.

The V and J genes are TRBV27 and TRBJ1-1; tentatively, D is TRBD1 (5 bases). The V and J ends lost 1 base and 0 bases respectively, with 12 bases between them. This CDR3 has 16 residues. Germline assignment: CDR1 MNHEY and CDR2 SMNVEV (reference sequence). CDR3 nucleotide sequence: TGTGCCAGCAGTTTATACAGGCACCTAATGAACACTGAAGCTTTCTTT. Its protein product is CASSLYRHLMNTEAFF.

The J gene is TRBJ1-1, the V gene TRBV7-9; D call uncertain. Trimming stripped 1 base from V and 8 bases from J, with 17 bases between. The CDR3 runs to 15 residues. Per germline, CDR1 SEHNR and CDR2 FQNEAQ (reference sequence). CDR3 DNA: TGTGCCAGCAGCTTAGTTGTCCGACACGGAGACGAAGCTTTCTTT. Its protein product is CASSLVVRHGDEAFF.

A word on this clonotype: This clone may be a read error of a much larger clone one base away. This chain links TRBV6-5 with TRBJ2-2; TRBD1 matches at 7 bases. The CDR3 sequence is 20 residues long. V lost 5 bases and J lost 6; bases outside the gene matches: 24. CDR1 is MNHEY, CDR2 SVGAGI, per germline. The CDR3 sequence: CASSRTETGSLVTVSGELFF. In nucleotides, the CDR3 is TGTGCCAGCAGTCGAACCGAGACAGGGTCTCTCGTTACTGTCTCCGGGGAGCTGTTTTTT.

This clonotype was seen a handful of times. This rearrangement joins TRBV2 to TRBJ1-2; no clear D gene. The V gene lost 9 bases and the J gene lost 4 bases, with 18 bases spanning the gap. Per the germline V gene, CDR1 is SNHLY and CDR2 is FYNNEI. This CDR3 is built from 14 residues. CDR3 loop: CASLNGGQSYGYTF. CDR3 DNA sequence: TGTGCCAGTCTCAACGGAGGGCAGTCCTATGGCTACACCTTC.

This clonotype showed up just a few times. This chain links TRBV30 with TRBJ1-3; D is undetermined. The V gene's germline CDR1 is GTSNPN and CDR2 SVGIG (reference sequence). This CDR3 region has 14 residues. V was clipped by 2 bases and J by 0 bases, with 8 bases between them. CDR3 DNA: TGTGCCTGGAGTACGGGTAGCTCTGGAAACACCATATATTTT. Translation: CAWSTGSSGNTIYF.

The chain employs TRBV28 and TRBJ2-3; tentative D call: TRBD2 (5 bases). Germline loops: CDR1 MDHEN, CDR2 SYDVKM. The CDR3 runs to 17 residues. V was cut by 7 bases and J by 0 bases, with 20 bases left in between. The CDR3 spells CASIPPDGVFSTDTQYF. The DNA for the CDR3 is TGTGCCAGCATTCCACCGGACGGGGTATTCAGCACAGATACGCAGTATTTT.

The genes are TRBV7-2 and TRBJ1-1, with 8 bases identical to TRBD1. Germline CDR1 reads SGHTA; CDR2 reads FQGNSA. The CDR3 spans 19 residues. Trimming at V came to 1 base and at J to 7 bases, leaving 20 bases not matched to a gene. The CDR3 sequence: CASSLVLPFQGRGLSEAFF. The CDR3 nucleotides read TGTGCCAGCAGCTTAGTACTCCCCTTCCAGGGCAGGGGGCTAAGTGAAGCTTTCTTT. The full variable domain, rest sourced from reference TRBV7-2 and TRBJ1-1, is GAGVSQSPSNKVTEKGKDVELRCDPISGHTALYWYRQSLGQGLEFLIYFQGNSAPDKSGLPSDRFSAERTGGSVSTLTIQRTQQEDSAVYLCASSLVLPFQGRGLSEAFFGQGTRLTVV.

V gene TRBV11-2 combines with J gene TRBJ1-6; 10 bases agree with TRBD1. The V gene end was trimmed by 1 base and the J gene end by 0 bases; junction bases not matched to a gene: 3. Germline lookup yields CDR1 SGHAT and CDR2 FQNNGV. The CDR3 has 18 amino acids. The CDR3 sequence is CASSLAWTGGSYNSPLHF. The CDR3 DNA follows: TGTGCCAGCAGCTTAGCCTGGACAGGGGGCTCCTATAATTCACCCCTCCACTTT. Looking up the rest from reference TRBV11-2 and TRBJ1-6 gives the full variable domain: EAGVAQSPRYKIIEKRQSVAFWCNPISGHATLYWYQQILGQGPKLLIQFQNNGVVDDSQLPKDRFSAERLKGVDSTLKIQPAKLEDSAVYLCASSLAWTGGSYNSPLHFGNGTRLTVT.

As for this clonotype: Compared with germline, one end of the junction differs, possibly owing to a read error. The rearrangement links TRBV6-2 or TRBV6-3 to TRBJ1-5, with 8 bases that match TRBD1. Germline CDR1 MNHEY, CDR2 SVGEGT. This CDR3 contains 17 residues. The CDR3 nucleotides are TGTGCCAACAATTACGAGTCAGGGGGCGGAAGCAATCCGCCCCAGCATTTT. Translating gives CANNYESGGGSNPPQHF.

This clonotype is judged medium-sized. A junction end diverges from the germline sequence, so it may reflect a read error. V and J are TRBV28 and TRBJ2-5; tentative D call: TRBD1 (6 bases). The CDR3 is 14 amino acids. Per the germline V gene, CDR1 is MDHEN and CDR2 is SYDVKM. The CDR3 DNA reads TGTGCCAGCACCCTGACAGGAACCCAAGGGACCCAGTACTTC. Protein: CASTLTGTQGTQYF.

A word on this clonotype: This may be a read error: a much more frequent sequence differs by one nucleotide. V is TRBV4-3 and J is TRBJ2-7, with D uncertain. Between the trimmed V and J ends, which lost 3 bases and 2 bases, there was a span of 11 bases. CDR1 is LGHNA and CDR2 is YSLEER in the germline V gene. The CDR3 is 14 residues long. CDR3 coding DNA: TGCGCCAGCAGCCAGCACCCCGAGGCCTACGAGCAGTACTTC. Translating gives CASSQHPEAYEQYF.

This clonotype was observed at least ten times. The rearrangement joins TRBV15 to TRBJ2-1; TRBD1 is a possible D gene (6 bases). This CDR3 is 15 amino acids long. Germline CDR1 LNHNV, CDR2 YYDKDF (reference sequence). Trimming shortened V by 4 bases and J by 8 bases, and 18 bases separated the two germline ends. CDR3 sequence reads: CATSKRQVPLDEQFF. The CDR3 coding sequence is TGTGCCACCAGCAAGAGACAGGTACCGCTGGATGAGCAGTTCTTC. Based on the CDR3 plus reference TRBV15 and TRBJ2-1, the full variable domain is DAMVIQNPRYQVTQFGKPVTLSCSQTLNHNVMYWYQQKSSQAPKLLFHYYDKDFNNEADTPDNFQSRRPNTSFCFLDIRSPGLGDTAMYLCATSKRQVPLDEQFFGPGTRLTVL.

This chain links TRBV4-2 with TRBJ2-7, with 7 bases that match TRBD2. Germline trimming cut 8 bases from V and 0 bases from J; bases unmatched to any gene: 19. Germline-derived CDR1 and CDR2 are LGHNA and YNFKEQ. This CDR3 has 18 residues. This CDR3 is CASGLGRLAGGSSYEQYF. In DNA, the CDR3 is TGTGCCAGCGGCCTCGGGAGACTAGCTGGGGGTAGCTCCTACGAGCAGTACTTC.

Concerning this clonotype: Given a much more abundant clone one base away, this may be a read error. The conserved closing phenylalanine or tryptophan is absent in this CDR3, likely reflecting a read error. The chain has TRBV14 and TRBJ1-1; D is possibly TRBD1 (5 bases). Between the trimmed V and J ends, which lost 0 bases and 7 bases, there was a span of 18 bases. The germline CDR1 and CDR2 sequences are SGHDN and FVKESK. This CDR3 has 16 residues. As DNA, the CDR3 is TGTGCCAGCAGCCAAGATTTAGGGGCCCTAGAGAGTGAAGCTTTCATT. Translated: CASSQDLGALESEAFI.

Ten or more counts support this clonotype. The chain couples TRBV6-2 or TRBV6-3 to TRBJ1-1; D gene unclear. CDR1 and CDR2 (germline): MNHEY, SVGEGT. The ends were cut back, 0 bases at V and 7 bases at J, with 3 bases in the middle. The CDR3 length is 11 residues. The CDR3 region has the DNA TGTGCCAGCAGTTACTCGAGTGAAGCTTTCTTT. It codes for CASSYSSEAFF.